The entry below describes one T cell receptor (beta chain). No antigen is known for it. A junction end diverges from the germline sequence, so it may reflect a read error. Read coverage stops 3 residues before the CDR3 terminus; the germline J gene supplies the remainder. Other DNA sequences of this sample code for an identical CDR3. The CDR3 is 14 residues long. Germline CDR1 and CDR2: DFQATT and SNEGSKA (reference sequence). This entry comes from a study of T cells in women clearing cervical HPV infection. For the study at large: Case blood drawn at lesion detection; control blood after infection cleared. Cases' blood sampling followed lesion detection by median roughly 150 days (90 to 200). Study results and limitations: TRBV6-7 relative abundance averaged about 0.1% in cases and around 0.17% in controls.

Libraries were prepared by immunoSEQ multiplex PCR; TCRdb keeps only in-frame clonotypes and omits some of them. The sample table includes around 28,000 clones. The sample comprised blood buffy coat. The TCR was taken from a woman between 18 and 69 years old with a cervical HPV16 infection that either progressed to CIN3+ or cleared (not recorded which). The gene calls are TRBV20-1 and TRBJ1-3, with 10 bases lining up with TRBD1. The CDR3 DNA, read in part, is TGCAGTGCCCGGACAGGGGGTTTTGGAAACACG. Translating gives CSARTGGFGNT. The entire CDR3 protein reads CSARTGGFGNTIYF.